The clone carrying this TCR beta chain has only a few counts. The antigen remains undetermined. This entry comes from a study of T-cell memory formation after mild COVID-19. Study-level results: Clones which contracted sat mainly in CM and EM if CD4+, and in EMRA if CD8+. Memory from before infection featured some responding clones, which suggests cross-reactive memory joined.

TCRdb reprocessed the 5' RACE reads via MiXCR and lists one record per CDR3 protein. The sample has approximately 500,000 distinct CDR3 sequences; around a quarter are singletons. The germline gives CDR1 GTSNPN, CDR2 SVGIG (reference sequence). V trimming: 1 base; J trimming: 6 bases; junction bases outside the gene matches: 7. This CDR3 is built from 15 residues. The receptor was derived from an adult woman who had mild COVID-19 (a few samples of this study predate the infection). Cell type and time point are not known. Sample: PBMCs or a T cell subset sorted from them (not recorded which). The J gene is TRBJ1-5, the V gene TRBV30; 9 nucleotides line up with TRBD1. This chain's CDR3 is CAWSEGQGRGQPQHF. The CDR3 nucleotides are TGTGCCTGGAGTGAGGGACAGGGACGGGGTCAGCCCCAGCATTTT.